This entry is about one TCR beta chain. This specimen belongs to a study of blood T cell repertoires in COVID-19. Study summary: The United States, Italy and Spain provided the acute and convalescent COVID-19 samples. From T cells, B-cell-depleted T cells, or PBMCs came the material, which was cDNA or gDNA.

Authors' analysis steps: Quantification of nucleated cells was approximated via reference gene primer amplification. TCRdb's table, derived via immunoSEQ multiplex PCR, lists solely in-frame clones and lacks some. V and J calls and clone size come straight from that table; D and trimming were deduced from the DNA. Of 150,000 to 200,000 clones in the sample, approximately 88% were seen once. The V gene's germline CDR1 is LNHNV and CDR2 YYDKDF (reference sequence). The germline V and J ends were trimmed by 7 bases and 3 bases, with 15 bases remaining between them. The CDR3 length is 15 residues. Sequencing used peripheral blood. The TCR comes from a woman of 80 years or more with active or convalescent COVID-19. This sequence joins TRBV15 and TRBJ1-4; D perhaps matches TRBD1 (6 bases). CDR3 residues: CATKSQGQSNEKLFF. Written as DNA, the CDR3 is TGTGCCACCAAATCCCAAGGACAGTCTAATGAAAAACTGTTTTTT.